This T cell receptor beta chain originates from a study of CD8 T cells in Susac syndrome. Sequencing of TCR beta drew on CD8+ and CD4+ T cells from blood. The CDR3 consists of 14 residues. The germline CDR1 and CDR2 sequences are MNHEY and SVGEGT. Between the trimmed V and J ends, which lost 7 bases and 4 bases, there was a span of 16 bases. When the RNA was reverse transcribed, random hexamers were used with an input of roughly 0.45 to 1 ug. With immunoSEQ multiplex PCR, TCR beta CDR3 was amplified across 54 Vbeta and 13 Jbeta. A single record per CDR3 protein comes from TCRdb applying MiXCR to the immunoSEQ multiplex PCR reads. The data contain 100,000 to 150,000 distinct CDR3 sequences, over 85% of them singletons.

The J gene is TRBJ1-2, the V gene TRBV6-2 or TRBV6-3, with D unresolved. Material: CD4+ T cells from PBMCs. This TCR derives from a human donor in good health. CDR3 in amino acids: CASTTRAARYGYTF. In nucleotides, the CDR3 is TGTGCCAGCACCACGCGGGCTGCCCGCTATGGCTACACCTTC.